This TCR beta chain was retrieved from a study of blood T cell repertoires in COVID-19. Living in 24 US areas, the participants were between about 18 and 100 years of age. CDR3 length: 15 amino acids. Germline V gene sequence: CDR1 LGHDT, CDR2 YNNKEL (reference sequence). Losses at the gene ends were 1 base for V and 9 bases for J; bases not matched to a gene: 8. As processed by the authors: Reference gene primer amplification gave estimated nucleated cell counts. The assay was immunoSEQ multiplex PCR, and TCRdb's table has in-frame clones only and misses some. The V and J calls and the clone size are those of that table, but D and trimming were determined from the DNA. Of fewer than 350,000 clones in the sample, 65% to 90% were seen once.

The sample was PBMCs or T cells enriched from blood (not recorded which). The clonotype comes from a woman in her thirties or forties with acute COVID-19. The J gene is TRBJ2-1, the V gene TRBV3-1 (or the pseudogene TRBV3-2); 8 nucleotides line up with TRBD1. The CDR3 coding sequence is TGTGCCAGCAGCCAAGCCGGGACAGGAACAGTTGAGCAGTTCTTC. Its protein product is CASSQAGTGTVEQFF.